This T cell receptor beta chain was captured by sequencing in a study of monozygotic twins with inflammatory bowel disease. Study-level points and caveats: Clonotypes shared with others were fewer in IBD patients than in healthy twins, especially with disease activity. What may have added variability to patient repertoires is that immunosuppressive treatments differed.

The CDR3 spans 16 residues. Germline V gene lookup returns CDR1 SGHTA and CDR2 FQGNSA. Of note for this clonotype: Its antigen is not identified.

In preparing each TCR library, 3,500 to 4,500 ng of total RNA was used. The UMIs carried a 6-nucleotide sample barcode, and they were added by template switching. TCRdb re-called the 5' RACE reads; every CDR3 protein appears as one record, without DNA. This repertoire includes approximately 200,000 distinct CDR3 sequences. Sequenced material: blood. The chain carries TRBV7-2 and TRBJ1-1; TCRdb gives TRBD1 as the D gene, but with no DNA this cannot be confirmed. The sequence was collected from a human donor with ulcerative colitis or Crohn's disease, or a healthy co-twin of an affected twin (not recorded which). CDR3 loop: CASSYKTGGWVTEAFF.